The 10 T cell receptor beta chains given below trace back to one sample, sequenced in a study of identical twins. TCRdb reanalysed the 5' RACE reads using MiXCR and keeps one entry per CDR3 protein. The sample carries about 470,000 distinct CDR3 sequences, more than 20% recorded once. This sample also belongs to another study, concerning T cells expressing NK-cell markers.

Sequencing was carried out using CD4+ T cells sorted from blood. The receptor set was obtained from a woman between 18 and 29 years old in good health.

This clonotype was recorded a few times. The chain couples TRBV24-1 to TRBJ2-1; tentative D call: TRBD2 (5 bases). The V end was cut by 4 bases, the J end by 3 bases, with 9 bases between. The CDR3 spans 14 residues. Germline V lookup: CDR1 KGHDR, CDR2 SFDVKD. The CDR3 coding sequence is TGTGCCACCAGTGACAACCGGGACTACAATGAGCAGTTCTTC. This translates into CATSDNRDYNEQFF.

The V and J genes are TRBV9 and TRBJ1-5; TRBD1 aligns across 7 bases. CDR1 is SGDLS, CDR2 YYNGEE, per germline. The CDR3 contains 15 residues. V lost 2 bases, J lost 2 bases, and 4 bases stayed unmatched. CDR3 DNA: TGTGCCAGCAGCGTTGATACAGGGGGCAATCAGCCCCAGCATTTT. Encoded protein: CASSVDTGGNQPQHF.

The chain couples TRBV7-2 to TRBJ2-7; D is undetermined. The germline gives CDR1 SGHTA, CDR2 FQGNSA. The CDR3 extends over 13 amino acids. The V and J ends lost 3 bases and 0 bases respectively, with 6 bases between them. The CDR3 nucleotides are TGTGCCAGCAGCTTGCACAGCTCCTACGAGCAGTACTTC. This sequence encodes CASSLHSSYEQYF.

This clonotype was found a few times. This sequence joins TRBV20-1 and TRBJ1-5, with D unresolved. Germline lookup yields CDR1 DFQATT and CDR2 SNEGSKA (reference sequence). V was clipped by 2 bases and J by 5 bases, with 10 bases between them. This CDR3 region has 13 residues. CDR3 DNA: TGCAGTGCTAGATCCAGGTTTGATCAGCCCCAGCATTTT. It yields the protein CSARSRFDQPQHF.

This clonotype came up a few times. This chain uses TRBV7-9 with TRBJ2-1, with D possibly TRBD1 on 5 matching bases. CDR1 is SEHNR, CDR2 FQNEAQ, per germline (reference sequence). V was pared by 1 base and J by 3 bases, with 13 bases between. The CDR3 is 16 residues long. The CDR3 loop is CASSLGTFRDYNEQFF. As DNA, the CDR3 is TGTGCCAGCAGCTTAGGGACATTTCGAGACTACAATGAGCAGTTCTTC.

This clonotype appeared once. The V call is TRBV3-1, the J call TRBJ2-5; tentatively, D is TRBD2 (7 bases). Germline V gene data show CDR1 as LGHDT and CDR2 as YNNKEL (reference sequence). The CDR3 has 15 amino acids. V was clipped by 4 bases and J by 5 bases, with 17 bases between them. The CDR3: CASSRLGGAGETQYF. CDR3 bases: TGTGCCAGCAGCCGGTTGGGGGGGGCAGGGGAGACCCAGTACTTC.

The V call is TRBV3-1, the J call TRBJ2-7, with D unclear. V lost 2 bases to trimming and J lost 0 bases, with 5 bases between them. This CDR3 spans 13 amino acids. Per the germline V gene, CDR1 is LGHDT and CDR2 is YNNKEL (reference sequence). CDR3 DNA sequence: TGTGCCAGCAGCCAACTCCACTCCTACGAGCAGTACTTC. Its translation: CASSQLHSYEQYF.

This clonotype appeared a few times. CDR3 nucleotide sequence: TGTGCCAGTGGCTGGGGCGCGGGAACTGAAGCTTTCTTT. Amino acid sequence: CASGWGAGTEAFF. The chain has TRBV7-9 and TRBJ1-1; the D gene is possibly TRBD1 (5 bases). Germline V CDR1 and CDR2: SEHNR, FQNEAQ (reference sequence). This CDR3 region has 13 residues. V was trimmed by 9 bases and J by 5 bases, leaving 16 bases between them.

J is TRBJ1-1 and V is TRBV5-1, with 10 nucleotides matching TRBD1. This CDR3 contains 15 residues. The V gene end was trimmed by 4 bases and the J gene end by 4 bases; junction bases not matched to a gene: 7. Germline CDR1 SGHRS, CDR2 YFSETQ. In DNA form, the CDR3 reads TGCGCCAGCAGCCGACCAGGGACAGGGGTCACTGAAGCTTTCTTT. Protein product: CASSRPGTGVTEAFF.

The chain links TRBV20-1 to TRBJ2-7; 9 nucleotides align to TRBD1. The CDR3 consists of 13 residues. From germline, CDR1 is DFQATT and CDR2 SNEGSKA (reference sequence). The ends lost 4 bases at V and 3 bases at J; junction bases unmatched: 4. DNA for the CDR3: TGCAGTGCTACCACAGGGGGCGGCTACGAGCAGTACTTC. Residues: CSATTGGGYEQYF.